This T cell receptor (beta chain) was profiled in a study of technical replicates of blood from several donors. Trimming shortened V by 10 bases and J by 0 bases, and 12 bases separated the two germline ends. This CDR3 is 14 amino acids long. The germline V gene has CDR1 MNHEY and CDR2 SMNVEV (reference sequence). TCRdb keeps only in-frame clones here, not all; method: immunoSEQ multiplex PCR. Of 91,000 or so clones listed, about 95% were seen once; the top ten hold 0.3% to 0.35%. Material: T cells isolated from PBMCs. The source of this sequence is a human donor in good health. The gene calls are TRBV27 and TRBJ2-2; TRBD1 might be the D (6 bases). The CDR3 sequence: CATLRTANTGELFF. CDR3 DNA: TGTGCCACCCTAAGGACAGCGAACACCGGGGAGCTGTTTTTT.